This T cell receptor beta chain was found in a study of blood T cell repertoires in COVID-19. Whole-study context: Spain, Italy and the United States supplied samples that represented acute and convalescent COVID-19. Nucleic acid was either cDNA or gDNA, and it came from T cells, B-cell-depleted T cells, or PBMCs.

Assay used: immunoSEQ multiplex PCR; TCRdb lists only in-frame clones, some missing. Of roughly 86,000 clones listed, approximately 85% are singletons. Germline values: CDR1 SNHLY, CDR2 FYNNEI. CDR3 length: 11 amino acids. V was pared by 7 bases and J by 6 bases, with 7 bases between. The receptor was derived from a woman of 80 years or more with COVID-19, enrolled during active disease. Sequenced input: peripheral blood. The rearrangement uses TRBV2 and TRBJ2-1; unclear D gene. The CDR3 nucleotides read TGTGCCAGCACTTATAGCAATGAGCAGTTCTTC. Translating it yields CASTYSNEQFF.